This T cell receptor beta chain was recorded in a study of human T cells and chemical hapten exposure. Overall study: Doses of diphenylcyclopropenone went to the patients' scalps weekly throughout the approximately 25-week study. Alopecia areata, totalis or universalis affected patients who were mostly female.

CDR3 length: 18 residues. Germline CDR1 and CDR2: MGHRA and YSYEKL. Unmatched junction bases numbered 9, after V lost 4 bases and J lost 0 bases. TCRdb called the RACE reads again in MiXCR, with one record for every CDR3 protein. This sample has 45,000 to 60,000 distinct CDR3 sequences; approximately 9.3% occur once, and the top ten carry less than 15%. Time point indicated: patch test 1, 2 weeks after DPC sensitization. Treatment defined: therapeutic diphenylcyclopropenone sensitization with weekly scalp DPC. About this clonotype itself: Its antigen is not known.

General study points: The study found expanded TCRs formed significantly more large CDR3 similarity clusters than controls.

The chain is built from TRBV4-1 and TRBJ2-6, with 7 bases matching TRBD2. The sequence came from a woman aged 40 to 50 with alopecia areata. Some clones in this sample may be carry-over from other donors' samples. This specimen consisted of whole blood, obtained in connection with sensitization to the hapten diphenylcyclopropenone (DPC). CDR3 sequence reads: CASSLDRGLGSGANVLTF. CDR3 nucleotide sequence: TGCGCCAGCAGCCTAGACCGCGGACTAGGCTCTGGGGCCAACGTCCTGACTTTC.